This is a list of T cell receptor beta chains from one sample in a study of blood T cell repertoires in COVID-19. Libraries were prepared by immunoSEQ multiplex PCR; TCRdb keeps only in-frame clonotypes and omits some of them. The sample yields tens of thousands of clones, 91% seen once. Specimen: peripheral blood. The receptors were sampled from a woman in her fifties or sixties in a cohort sampled during active COVID-19. CDR3s include the opening cysteine and the closing phenylalanine or tryptophan. D genes are given only for firm matches. The size field is filled for only some rows; it gives once, few, many or a size class.

TRBJ1-6 TRBD1 - TRBV5-1 TGCGCCAGCAGCGAGCAACAGGGGGGCAATAATTCACCCCTCCACTTT CASSEQQGGNNSPLHF
TRBJ1-3 TRBD1 - TRBV6-5 TGTGCCAGCAGCCTTGACAGGGGTGGAAACACCATATATTTT CASSLDRGGNTIYF
TRBJ2-1 - - TRBV3-1/TRBV3-2 TGTGCCAGCAGCCAAGCGGGTCGGTATGAGCAGTTCTTC CASSQAGRYEQFF
TRBJ2-2 - - TRBV6-5 TGTGCCAGCATGGGCAGGAACACCGGGGAGCTGTTTTTT CASMGRNTGELFF
TRBJ1-2 - - TRBV28 TGTGCCAGCAGCCTAAGAGGTAACTATGGCTACACCTTC CASSLRGNYGYTF
TRBJ1-1 TRBD1 - TRBV10-3 TGTGCCACCGGACGGGGACAGGGGGCCTCTGAAGCTTTCTTT CATGRGQGASEAFF
TRBJ2-1 TRBD1 - TRBV5-1 TGCGCCAGCAGCCAACAACAGGGGGCCGTTACTGATGAGCAGTTCTTC CASSQQQGAVTDEQFF
TRBJ1-2 - few TRBV14 TGTGCCAGCAGCCAGTCAATTAACTATGGCTACACCTTC CASSQSINYGYTF
TRBJ1-1 - - TRBV18 TGTGCCAGCTCACCCCTGAGGGATGGCACTGAAGCTTTCTTT CASSPLRDGTEAFF
TRBJ1-1 TRBD1 few TRBV5-1 TGCGCCAGCAGCTTGGGTAGTACAGGGGGCGCCGAGGAAGCTTTCTTT CASSLGSTGGAEEAFF
TRBJ1-2 - - TRBV5-1 TGCGCCAGCAGCCGCGAGCCGACAGAAAACTATGGCTACACCTTC CASSREPTENYGYTF
TRBJ2-3 TRBD2 - TRBV18 TGTGCCAGCTCACCATTAGGACACGGGGGGAGCACAGATACGCAGTATTTT CASSPLGHGGSTDTQYF
TRBJ2-3 TRBD2 - TRBV10-3 TGTGCCATCAACGATGCGGGAGGGCCCTCAGGCACAGATACGCAGTATTTT CAINDAGGPSGTDTQYF
TRBJ2-1 TRBD1 - TRBV12-3/TRBV12-4 TGTGCCAGCACTACCGGAACAGGGGATGAGCAGTTCTTC CASTTGTGDEQFF
TRBJ2-5 TRBD1 - TRBV28 TGTGCCAGCAGGGTAGGACAGGCGCGAGGGACCCAGTACTTC CASRVGQARGTQYF
TRBJ1-2 TRBD1 - TRBV5-5 TGTGCCAGCAGCCTACAGGGGGCCGAGGGTCGCGGTGGCTACACCTTC CASSLQGAEGRGGYTF
TRBJ2-7 - - TRBV7-9 TGTGCCAGCAGCTTAGCCTTCGAGCAGTACTTC CASSLAFEQYF
TRBJ2-1 TRBD2 - TRBV5-4 TGTGCCAGCAGCTCCGGGGGGGCAATATCAAATGAGCAGTTCTTC CASSSGGAISNEQFF
TRBJ1-2 - - TRBV29-1 TGCAGCGTTGAGGAGGGTATCTATGGCTACACCTTC CSVEEGIYGYTF
TRBJ1-1 TRBD1 - TRBV28 TGTGCCAGCACCGACAGGGCAGAAGCTTTCTTT CASTDRAEAFF
TRBJ1-2 TRBD1 - TRBV19 TGTGCCAGTGGGACAGGGAACTATGGCTACACCTTC CASGTGNYGYTF
TRBJ2-1 TRBD2 - TRBV6-6 TGTGCCAGCAGAGACCGACTAGCGGGGGACCACAATGAGCAGTTCTTC CASRDRLAGDHNEQFF
TRBJ2-3 TRBD2 - TRBV18 TGTGCCAGCTCTCCACCGGGACTAGCGGGGGGCCGCACAGATACGCAGTATTTT CASSPPGLAGGRTDTQYF
TRBJ2-1 TRBD2 once TRBV28 TGTGCCAGCAGTATAGCGGGAGGGCAGTTCAATGAGCAGTTCTTC CASSIAGGQFNEQFF
TRBJ2-7 - - TRBV3-1/TRBV3-2 TGTGCCAGCAGCTGGACGACAGGCGGAAGCTCCTACGAGCAGTACTTC CASSWTTGGSSYEQYF
TRBJ2-1 TRBD1 - TRBV9 TGTGCCAGCAGCGCCACGGGACAGGGGGTATACAATGAGCAGTTCTTC CASSATGQGVYNEQFF
TRBJ2-3 TRBD2 - TRBV9 TGTGCCAGCAGCGTAGGAAGTAGCGGGGGGGCCGCCCCAGATACGCAGTATTTT CASSVGSSGGAAPDTQYF
TRBJ2-2 - - TRBV11-1 TGTGCCAGCAGCGAAATGCTACAGGGATCCGGGGAGCTGTTTTTT CASSEMLQGSGELFF
TRBJ1-2 - - TRBV2 TGTGCCAGCAGGGAGGGTGAGGATGGCTACACCTTC CASREGEDGYTF
TRBJ1-2 - - TRBV3-1/TRBV3-2 TGTGCCAGCAGCCAAGCAGGGGCCTATGGCTACACCTTC CASSQAGAYGYTF
TRBJ1-1 - - TRBV10-1 TGCGCCAGCAGTGAGGACGGGGGGCCCACTGAAGCTTTCTTT CASSEDGGPTEAFF